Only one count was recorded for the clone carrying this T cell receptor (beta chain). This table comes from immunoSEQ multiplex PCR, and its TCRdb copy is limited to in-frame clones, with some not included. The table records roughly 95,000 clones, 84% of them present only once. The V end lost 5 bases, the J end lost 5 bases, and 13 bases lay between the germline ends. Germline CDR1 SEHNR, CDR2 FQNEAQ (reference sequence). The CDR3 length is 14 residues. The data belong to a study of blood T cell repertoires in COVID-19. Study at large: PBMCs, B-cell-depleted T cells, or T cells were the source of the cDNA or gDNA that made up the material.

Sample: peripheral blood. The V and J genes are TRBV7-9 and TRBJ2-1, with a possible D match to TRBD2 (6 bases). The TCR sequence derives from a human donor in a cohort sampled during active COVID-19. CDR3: CASSNERGNNEQFF. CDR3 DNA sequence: TGTGCCAGCAGCAACGAACGGGGGAACAATGAGCAGTTCTTC.